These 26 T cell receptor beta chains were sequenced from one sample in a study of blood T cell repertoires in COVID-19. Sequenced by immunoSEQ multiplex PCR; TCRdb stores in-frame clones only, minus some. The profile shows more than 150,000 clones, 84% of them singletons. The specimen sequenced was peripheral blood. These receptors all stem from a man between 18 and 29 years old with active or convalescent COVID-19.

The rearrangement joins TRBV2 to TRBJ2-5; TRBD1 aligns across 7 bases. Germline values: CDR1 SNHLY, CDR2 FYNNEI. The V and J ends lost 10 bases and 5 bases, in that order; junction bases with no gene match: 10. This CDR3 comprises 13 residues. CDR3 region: CATRSGTEETQYF. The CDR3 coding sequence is TGTGCCACCCGATCCGGGACAGAGGAGACCCAGTACTTC.

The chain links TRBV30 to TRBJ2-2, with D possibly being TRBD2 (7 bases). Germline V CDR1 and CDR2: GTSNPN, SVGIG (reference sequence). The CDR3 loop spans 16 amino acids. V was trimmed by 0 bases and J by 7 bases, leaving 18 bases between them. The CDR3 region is CAWSVVSEGGVGELFF. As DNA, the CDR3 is TGTGCCTGGAGTGTAGTGTCGGAGGGGGGGGTCGGGGAGCTGTTTTTT.

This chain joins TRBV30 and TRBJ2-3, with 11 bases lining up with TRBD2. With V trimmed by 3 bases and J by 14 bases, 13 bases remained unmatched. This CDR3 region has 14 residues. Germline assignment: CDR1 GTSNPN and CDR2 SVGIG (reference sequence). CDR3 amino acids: CAWRPLAGGPLRYF. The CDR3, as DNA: TGTGCCTGGAGGCCTCTAGCGGGGGGTCCCCTCCGGTATTTT.

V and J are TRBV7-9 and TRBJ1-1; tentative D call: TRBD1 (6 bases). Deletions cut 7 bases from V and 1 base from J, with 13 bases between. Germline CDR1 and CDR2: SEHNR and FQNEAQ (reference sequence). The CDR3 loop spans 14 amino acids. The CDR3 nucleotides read TGTGCCAGCAACGACGGACAGCCGAACACTGAAGCTTTCTTT. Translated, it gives CASNDGQPNTEAFF.

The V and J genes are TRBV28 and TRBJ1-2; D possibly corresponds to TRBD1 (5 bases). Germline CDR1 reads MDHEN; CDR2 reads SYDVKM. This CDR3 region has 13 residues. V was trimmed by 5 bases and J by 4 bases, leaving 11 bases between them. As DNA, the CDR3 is TGTGCCAGCAGTCACAGGAACTCCTATGGCTACACCTTC. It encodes CASSHRNSYGYTF.

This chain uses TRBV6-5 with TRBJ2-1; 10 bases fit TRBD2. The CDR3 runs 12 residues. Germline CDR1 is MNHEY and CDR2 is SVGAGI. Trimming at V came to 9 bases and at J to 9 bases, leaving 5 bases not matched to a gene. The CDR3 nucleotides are TGTGCCAGTTCTAGCGGGAGTAGTGAGCAGTTCTTC. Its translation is CASSSGSSEQFF.

The CDR3 loop is CASSFTGLANYEQYF. In nucleotides, the CDR3 is TGCGCCAGCAGCTTCACCGGACTAGCGAACTACGAGCAGTACTTC. The rearrangement links TRBV5-1 to TRBJ2-7; TRBD2 matches at 9 bases. There are 15 residues in the CDR3. J lost 3 bases, V lost 2 bases, and 6 bases had no gene match. Looked up from germline, CDR1 is SGHRS and CDR2 is YFSETQ. The entire variable domain, with the rest obtained from reference TRBV5-1 and TRBJ2-7, is as follows: KAGVTQTPRYLIKTRGQQVTLSCSPISGHRSVSWYQQTPGQGLQFLFEYFSETQRNKGNFPGRFSGRQFSNSRSEMNVSTLELGDSALYLCASSFTGLANYEQYFGPGTRLTVT.

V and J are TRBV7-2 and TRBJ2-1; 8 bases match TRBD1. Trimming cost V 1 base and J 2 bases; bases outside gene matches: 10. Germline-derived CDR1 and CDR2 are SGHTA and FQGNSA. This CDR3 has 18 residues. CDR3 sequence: CASSLEFAGQGTYNEQFF. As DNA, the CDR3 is TGTGCCAGCAGCTTAGAGTTTGCAGGACAGGGTACCTACAATGAGCAGTTCTTC.

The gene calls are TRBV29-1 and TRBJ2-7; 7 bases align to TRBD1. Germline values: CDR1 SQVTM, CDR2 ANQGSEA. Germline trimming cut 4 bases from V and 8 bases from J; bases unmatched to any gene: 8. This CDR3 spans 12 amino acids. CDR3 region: CSVVGQSQKQYF. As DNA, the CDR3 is TGCAGCGTTGTGGGACAGAGCCAAAAGCAGTACTTC.

The DNA for the CDR3 is TGTGCCAGCAGCTTTCGCGGGGGGGCCGGGGAGCTGTTTTTT. Its translation: CASSFRGGAGELFF. This sequence joins TRBV7-8 and TRBJ2-2, with 9 bases identical to TRBD2. Unmatched junction bases numbered 2, after V lost 3 bases and J lost 6 bases. The CDR3 runs to 14 residues. Germline CDR1 and CDR2: SGHVS and FQNEAQ. The whole variable domain, remainder taken from reference TRBV7-8 and TRBJ2-2, is GAGVSQSPRYKVAKRGQDVALRCDPISGHVSLFWYQQALGQGPEFLTYFQNEAQLDKSGLPSDRFFAERPEGSVSTLKIQRTQQEDSAVYLCASSFRGGAGELFFGEGSRLTVL.

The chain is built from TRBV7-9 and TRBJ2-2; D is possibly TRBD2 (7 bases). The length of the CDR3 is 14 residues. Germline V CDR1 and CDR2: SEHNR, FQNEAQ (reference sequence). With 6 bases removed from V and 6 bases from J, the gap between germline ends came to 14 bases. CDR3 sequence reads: CASSLGGGSGELFF. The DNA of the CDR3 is TGTGCCAGCAGTCTGGGAGGGGGTTCCGGGGAGCTGTTTTTT.

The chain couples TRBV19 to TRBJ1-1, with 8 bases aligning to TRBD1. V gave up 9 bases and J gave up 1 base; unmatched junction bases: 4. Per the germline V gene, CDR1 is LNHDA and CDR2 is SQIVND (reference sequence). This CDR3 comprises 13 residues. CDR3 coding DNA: TGTGCCAGCAGGGACAGGTGGAACACTGAAGCTTTCTTT. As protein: CASRDRWNTEAFF.

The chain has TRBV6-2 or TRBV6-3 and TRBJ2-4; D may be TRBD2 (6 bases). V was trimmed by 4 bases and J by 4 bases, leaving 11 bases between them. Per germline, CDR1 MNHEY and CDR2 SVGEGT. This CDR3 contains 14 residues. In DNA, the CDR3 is TGTGCCAGCAGTTGGGCTAGCGCAAAAAACATTCAGTACTTC. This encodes CASSWASAKNIQYF.

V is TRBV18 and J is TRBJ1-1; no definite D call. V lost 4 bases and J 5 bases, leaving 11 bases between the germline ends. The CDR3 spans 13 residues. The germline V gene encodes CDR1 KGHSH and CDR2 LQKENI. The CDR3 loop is CASSRSGLTEAFF. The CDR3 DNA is TGTGCCAGCTCACGCTCCGGACTGACTGAAGCTTTCTTT.

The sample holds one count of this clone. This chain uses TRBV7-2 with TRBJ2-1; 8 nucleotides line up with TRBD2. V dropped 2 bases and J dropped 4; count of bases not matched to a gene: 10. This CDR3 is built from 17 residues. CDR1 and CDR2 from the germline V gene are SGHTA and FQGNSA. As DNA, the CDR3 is TGTGCCAGCAGCTTACCGAGAGGTAGCGGGACTTACAATGAGCAGTTCTTC. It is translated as CASSLPRGSGTYNEQFF.

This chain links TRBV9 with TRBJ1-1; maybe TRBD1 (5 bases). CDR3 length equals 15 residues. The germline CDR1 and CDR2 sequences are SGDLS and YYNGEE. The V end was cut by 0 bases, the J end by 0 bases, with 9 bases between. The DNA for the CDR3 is TGTGCCAGCAGCGTAGGTGGGGGGATGAACACTGAAGCTTTCTTT. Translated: CASSVGGGMNTEAFF.

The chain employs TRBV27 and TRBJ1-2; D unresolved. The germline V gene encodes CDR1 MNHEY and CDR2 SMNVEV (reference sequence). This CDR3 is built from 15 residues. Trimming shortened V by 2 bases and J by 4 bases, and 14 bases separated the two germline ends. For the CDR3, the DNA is TGTGCCAGCAGTTTACAAGCATCCCGGGGCTATGGCTACACCTTC. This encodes CASSLQASRGYGYTF.

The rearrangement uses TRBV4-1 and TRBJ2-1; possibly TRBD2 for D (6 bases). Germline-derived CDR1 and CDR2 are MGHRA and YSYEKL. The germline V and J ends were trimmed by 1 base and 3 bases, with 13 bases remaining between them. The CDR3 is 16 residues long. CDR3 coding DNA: TGCGCCAGCAGCCAAGGGGGAGTTAGCGGCTACAATGAGCAGTTCTTC. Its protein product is CASSQGGVSGYNEQFF.

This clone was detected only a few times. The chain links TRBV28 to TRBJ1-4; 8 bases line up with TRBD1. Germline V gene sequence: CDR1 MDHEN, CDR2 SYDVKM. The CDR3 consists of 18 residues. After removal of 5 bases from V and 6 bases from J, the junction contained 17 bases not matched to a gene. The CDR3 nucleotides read TGTGCCAGCAGTGTGATGGGGACAGGAGTAGTGGGGCATGAAAAACTGTTTTTT. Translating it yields CASSVMGTGVVGHEKLFF.

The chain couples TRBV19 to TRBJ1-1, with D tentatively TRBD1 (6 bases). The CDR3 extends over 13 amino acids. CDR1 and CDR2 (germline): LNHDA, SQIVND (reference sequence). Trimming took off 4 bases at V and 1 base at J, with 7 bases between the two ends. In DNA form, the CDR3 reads TGTGCCAGTAGTACGACAGGGAACACTGAAGCTTTCTTT. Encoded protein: CASSTTGNTEAFF. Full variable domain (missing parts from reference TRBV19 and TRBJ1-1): DGGITQSPKYLFRKEGQNVTLSCEQNLNHDAMYWYRQDPGQGLRLIYYSQIVNDFQKGDIAEGYSVSREKKESFPLTVTSAQKNPTAFYLCASSTTGNTEAFFGQGTRLTVV.

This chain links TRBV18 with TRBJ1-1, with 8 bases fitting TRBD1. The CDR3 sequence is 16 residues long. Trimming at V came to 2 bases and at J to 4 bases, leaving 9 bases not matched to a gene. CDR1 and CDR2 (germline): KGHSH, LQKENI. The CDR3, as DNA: TGTGCCAGCTCACCAACATCAGGGGGCCGGGGCACTGAAGCTTTCTTT. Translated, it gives CASSPTSGGRGTEAFF.

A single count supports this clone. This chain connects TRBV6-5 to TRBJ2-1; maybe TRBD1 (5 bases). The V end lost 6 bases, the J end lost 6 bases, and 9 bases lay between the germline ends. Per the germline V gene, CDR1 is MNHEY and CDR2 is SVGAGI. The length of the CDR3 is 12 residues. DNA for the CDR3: TGTGCCAGCAGCCAGACAGTCAATGAGCAGTTCTTC. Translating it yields CASSQTVNEQFF.

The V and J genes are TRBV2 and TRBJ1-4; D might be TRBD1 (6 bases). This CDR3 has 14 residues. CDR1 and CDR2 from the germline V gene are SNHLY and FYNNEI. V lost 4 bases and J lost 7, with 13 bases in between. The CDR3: CASSVQGLVEKLFF. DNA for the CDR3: TGTGCCAGCAGTGTGCAGGGGTTGGTTGAAAAACTGTTTTTT.

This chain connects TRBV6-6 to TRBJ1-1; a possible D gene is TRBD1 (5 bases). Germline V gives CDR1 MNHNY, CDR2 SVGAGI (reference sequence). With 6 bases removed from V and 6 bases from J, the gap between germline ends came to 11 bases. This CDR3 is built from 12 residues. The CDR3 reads CASRDTGPEAFF. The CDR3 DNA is TGTGCCAGCAGAGACACAGGACCTGAAGCTTTCTTT.

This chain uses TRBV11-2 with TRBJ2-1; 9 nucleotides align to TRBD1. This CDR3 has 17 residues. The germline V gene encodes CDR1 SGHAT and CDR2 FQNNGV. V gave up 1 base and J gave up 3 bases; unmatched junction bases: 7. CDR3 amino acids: CASSLVQGTGIYNEQFF. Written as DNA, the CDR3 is TGTGCCAGCAGCTTAGTTCAGGGGACAGGGATCTACAATGAGCAGTTCTTC.

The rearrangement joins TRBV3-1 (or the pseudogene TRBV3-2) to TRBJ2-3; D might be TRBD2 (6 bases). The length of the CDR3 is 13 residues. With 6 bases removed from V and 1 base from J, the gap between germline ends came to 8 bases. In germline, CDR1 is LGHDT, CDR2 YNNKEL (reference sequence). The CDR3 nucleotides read TGTGCCAGCAGGACGGGGGGCACAGATACGCAGTATTTT. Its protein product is CASRTGGTDTQYF.